The 30 T cell receptor beta chains below were found in one sample sequenced in a study of blood T cell repertoires in COVID-19. The repertoire was sequenced with immunoSEQ multiplex PCR; TCRdb's copy has only in-frame clones and lacks some. This table holds about 220,000 clones, about 88% found once. The sample consisted of PBMCs or T cells enriched from blood (not recorded which). These receptors originate from a woman aged 25 to 39 who had recovered from COVID-19.

The chain links TRBV7-3 to TRBJ1-1, with 7 nucleotides matching TRBD1. From germline, CDR1 is SGHTA and CDR2 FQGTGA. This CDR3 has 13 residues. Trimming removed 6 bases from V and 6 bases from J; junction bases left unmatched: 7. CDR3 region: CASRLDRAPEAFF. CDR3 nucleotide sequence: TGTGCCAGCAGGCTAGACAGGGCCCCTGAAGCTTTCTTT.

The rearrangement uses TRBV6-5 and TRBJ2-1; the D gene is possibly TRBD2 (6 bases). CDR3 length: 15 amino acids. The V gene's germline CDR1 is MNHEY and CDR2 SVGAGI. The ends were cut back, 0 bases at V and 4 bases at J, with 10 bases in the middle. This chain's CDR3 is CASSYSFGSYNEQFF. CDR3 in DNA: TGTGCCAGCAGTTACTCGTTCGGGAGTTACAATGAGCAGTTCTTC.

The rearrangement uses TRBV11-1 and TRBJ2-7; D is ambiguous. Trimming pared 0 bases from V and 2 bases from J, leaving 11 bases between. The CDR3 covers 15 residues. In germline, CDR1 is SGHAT, CDR2 FQDESV (reference sequence). The CDR3 DNA reads as TGTGCCAGCAGCTTAGCGCCTAAATCCACCTACGAGCAGTACTTC. It encodes CASSLAPKSTYEQYF.

This rearrangement joins TRBV11-3 to TRBJ2-3, with 7 bases that match TRBD2. CDR3 length: 16 residues. Trimming removed 1 base from V and 5 bases from J; junction bases left unmatched: 9. The germline gives CDR1 SGHNT, CDR2 YENEEA. The DNA for the CDR3 is TGTGCCAGCAGCTTAGGGGGGGGAGGTTGGGAAGATACGCAGTATTTT. Translating it yields CASSLGGGGWEDTQYF.

The chain uses TRBV3-1 (or the pseudogene TRBV3-2) and TRBJ1-6; D is undetermined. The germline V gene has CDR1 LGHDT and CDR2 YNNKEL (reference sequence). Trimming took 1 base from V and 10 from J, leaving 14 bases between them. This CDR3 has 15 amino acids. DNA of the CDR3: TGTGCCAGCAGCCAAGTTCACGGCGGAAACTCACCCCTCCACTTT. Amino acid sequence: CASSQVHGGNSPLHF.

The DNA for the CDR3 is TGTGCCAGCAGTTACTCGAGGGGGCGCCCAGAGACCCAGTACTTC. Protein: CASSYSRGRPETQYF. The chain uses TRBV6-5 and TRBJ2-5, with 7 positions matching TRBD1. V was clipped by 0 bases and J by 4 bases; unmatched bases: 5. The CDR3 covers 15 residues. Germline CDR1 is MNHEY and CDR2 is SVGAGI.

V gene TRBV6-2 or TRBV6-3 combines with J gene TRBJ1-4, with 10 bases aligning to TRBD1. The CDR3 has 15 amino acids. Germline V gene sequence: CDR1 MNHEY, CDR2 SVGEGT. Losses at the gene ends were 6 bases for V and 8 bases for J; bases not matched to a gene: 9. The DNA of the CDR3 is TGTGCCAGCAGACCTCGGACAGGGGGACGCGAAAAACTGTTTTTT. Encoded protein: CASRPRTGGREKLFF.

The chain combines TRBV2 with TRBJ2-7; D possibly corresponds to TRBD2 (5 bases). Trimming took 8 bases from V and 5 from J, leaving 13 bases between them. Germline loops: CDR1 SNHLY, CDR2 FYNNEI. This CDR3 region has 12 residues. The CDR3 DNA sequence: TGTGCCAGCGGACTCTGGGCCCACGAGCAGTACTTC. Translated, it gives CASGLWAHEQYF.

This chain uses TRBV12-3 or TRBV12-4 with TRBJ2-2, with D unclear. This CDR3 has 13 residues. The V end lost 5 bases, the J end lost 8 bases, and 12 bases lay between the germline ends. CDR3 coding DNA: TGTGCCAGCAGTCTTCTAAACGTGGGGGAGCTGTTTTTT. Its translation is CASSLLNVGELFF.

This chain connects TRBV11-2 to TRBJ1-2; the D gene is possibly TRBD1 (6 bases). CDR3 size: 16 residues. CDR1 SGHAT and CDR2 FQNNGV come from the germline V gene. Trimming removed 5 bases from V and 7 bases from J, with 23 bases in between. The CDR3 sequence is CASSGRGRGPYSGYTF. CDR3 bases: TGTGCCAGCAGCGGACGTGGGCGGGGGCCCTATAGTGGCTACACCTTC.

This chain uses TRBV28 with TRBJ2-5; 8 positions match TRBD1. V shed 6 bases, J shed 4 bases, and the junction held 10 bases outside the gene matches. Germline values: CDR1 MDHEN, CDR2 SYDVKM. The CDR3 spans 15 residues. For the CDR3, the DNA is TGTGCCAGCAGGGGCGGCCAGGGGGCGCGAGAGACCCAGTACTTC. It yields the protein CASRGGQGARETQYF.

The chain is built from TRBV9 and TRBJ2-3; D is perhaps TRBD1 (5 bases). The V and J ends lost 4 bases and 1 base respectively, with 7 bases between them. Germline CDR1 is SGDLS and CDR2 is YYNGEE. The CDR3 is made up of 13 amino acids. The CDR3 DNA sequence: TGTGCCAGCAGCCTCAGGGGCACAGATACGCAGTATTTT. Protein sequence: CASSLRGTDTQYF.

The gene calls are TRBV10-3 and TRBJ2-5; 11 bases fit TRBD2. The trim removed 0 bases at V and 0 bases at J, leaving 9 bases unmatched. Germline-derived CDR1 and CDR2 are ENHRY and SYGVKD. The CDR3 is 19 amino acids. CDR3 protein: CAISESKLAGARYQETQYF. The CDR3 DNA follows: TGTGCCATCAGTGAGTCGAAACTAGCGGGGGCTCGGTACCAAGAGACCCAGTACTTC.

CDR3 DNA: TGTGCCAGCAGTCTGGACAACCCCTACGAGCAGTACTTC. Translation: CASSLDNPYEQYF. The chain recombines TRBV6-6 with TRBJ2-7; TRBD1 is a possible D gene (5 bases). Germline CDR1 is MNHNY and CDR2 is SVGAGI (reference sequence). Trimming removed 5 bases at V and 2 bases at J, with 10 bases between. This CDR3 has 13 amino acids.

The rearrangement links TRBV4-3 to TRBJ2-7; 8 nucleotides align to TRBD1. The CDR3 covers 14 residues. Germline CDR1 LGHNA, CDR2 YSLEER. The J segment lost 3 bases and the V segment lost 1 base, leaving 2 bases of the junction unmatched. CDR3 residues: CASSQGGTGYEQYF. The CDR3, as DNA: TGCGCCAGCAGCCAAGGAGGGACAGGCTACGAGCAGTACTTC.

This clone was recorded a few times. The chain is built from TRBV5-1 and TRBJ2-7; 9 bases fit TRBD1. Germline V gene data show CDR1 as SGHRS and CDR2 as YFSETQ. The CDR3 totals 16 residues. Trimming removed 0 bases from V and 4 bases from J; junction bases left unmatched: 8. The CDR3 DNA reads as TGCGCCAGCAGCTTGGCCGGGACAGGGTACTGGTACGAGCAGTACTTC. Translated, it gives CASSLAGTGYWYEQYF.

The rearrangement joins TRBV6-5 to TRBJ2-7, with 10 positions matching TRBD2. The V segment lost 6 bases and the J segment 0 bases; nucleotides outside the gene matches: 5. The length of the CDR3 is 15 residues. Germline V lookup: CDR1 MNHEY, CDR2 SVGAGI. CDR3 sequence: CASSATSGFSYEQYF. For the CDR3, the DNA is TGTGCCAGCAGCGCGACTAGCGGGTTCTCCTACGAGCAGTACTTC.

The CDR3: CASSRQPGGTEAFF. As DNA, the CDR3 is TGCGCCAGCAGCCGGCAGCCCGGGGGGACTGAAGCTTTCTTT. The gene calls are TRBV4-3 and TRBJ1-1, with TRBD1 as a possible D gene (5 bases). CDR3 length: 14 residues. The V end lost 4 bases, the J end lost 5 bases, and 14 bases lay between the germline ends. CDR1 LGHNA and CDR2 YSLEER come from the germline V gene.

The rearrangement uses TRBV19 and TRBJ2-3; possible D gene TRBD2, 5 bases. V was cut by 7 bases and J by 3 bases, with 17 bases left in between. Germline V gene sequence: CDR1 LNHDA, CDR2 SQIVND (reference sequence). The CDR3 loop spans 15 amino acids. CDR3 protein: CASTPTRTGTDTQYF. The CDR3 region has the DNA TGTGCCAGTACACCCACCAGGACGGGGACAGATACGCAGTATTTT.

V usage is TRBV18 and J usage is TRBJ2-7, with D perhaps TRBD1 (6 bases). V dropped 0 bases and J dropped 3 bases, with 12 bases sitting between them. The germline V gene has CDR1 KGHSH and CDR2 LQKENI. The CDR3 extends over 15 amino acids. The CDR3: CASSPPGAGNYEQYF. The CDR3 nucleotides are TGTGCCAGCTCACCACCGGGGGCGGGTAACTACGAGCAGTACTTC.

CDR3 region: CASRASYGNTGELFF. The CDR3 DNA follows: TGTGCCAGTAGGGCCTCGTATGGGAACACCGGGGAGCTGTTTTTT. The chain uses TRBV19 and TRBJ2-2; D ambiguous. Trimming took 6 bases from V and 1 from J, leaving 12 bases between them. Germline CDR1 LNHDA, CDR2 SQIVND (reference sequence). CDR3 length: 15 residues. The whole variable domain, remainder taken from reference TRBV19 and TRBJ2-2, is DGGITQSPKYLFRKEGQNVTLSCEQNLNHDAMYWYRQDPGQGLRLIYYSQIVNDFQKGDIAEGYSVSREKKESFPLTVTSAQKNPTAFYLCASRASYGNTGELFFGEGSRLTVL.

The sample holds one count of this clone. This sequence joins TRBV7-6 and TRBJ2-1, with D possibly TRBD2 on 5 matching bases. The CDR3 is 15 amino acids. CDR1 is SGHVS and CDR2 is FNYEAQ in the germline V gene. Deletions cut 5 bases from V and 3 bases from J, with 14 bases between. CDR3 nucleotide sequence: TGTGCCAGCAGCCAACTAACGGGAATCTACAATGAGCAGTTCTTC. Protein sequence: CASSQLTGIYNEQFF.

V gene TRBV6-5 combines with J gene TRBJ2-5; weak D call: TRBD2 (5 bases). With 7 bases removed from V and 5 bases from J, the gap between germline ends came to 14 bases. The germline gives CDR1 MNHEY, CDR2 SVGAGI. The CDR3 sequence is 13 residues long. The CDR3 nucleotides are TGTGCCAGCATGGGTTTCAGAGGGGAGACCCAGTACTTC. Amino acids: CASMGFRGETQYF.

This chain's CDR3 is CASSRPPLLEYGYTF. The CDR3 DNA follows: TGTGCCAGCAGCCGCCCCCCGTTGCTGGAGTATGGCTACACCTTC. This rearrangement joins TRBV7-9 to TRBJ1-2; D gene ambiguous. The CDR3 loop spans 15 amino acids. V was clipped by 5 bases and J by 5 bases, with 18 bases between them. Germline V lookup: CDR1 SEHNR, CDR2 FQNEAQ (reference sequence).

A few counts support this clone. V usage is TRBV3-1 (or the pseudogene TRBV3-2) and J usage is TRBJ2-2, with TRBD1 identical over 8 bases. The CDR3 length is 15 residues. Germline V lookup: CDR1 LGHDT, CDR2 YNNKEL (reference sequence). The junction had 12 bases not matched to a gene; V was cut back by 8 bases and J by 7 bases. In nucleotides, the CDR3 is TGTGCCAGCCTTGGTGGACAGGGAAGGATCGGGGAGCTGTTTTTT. It translates to CASLGGQGRIGELFF.

This chain uses TRBV5-5 with TRBJ2-5; TRBD2 is a possible D gene (5 bases). V was cut by 1 base and J by 1 base, with 17 bases left in between. Germline CDR1 and CDR2: SGHKS and YYEKEE (reference sequence). This CDR3 spans 17 amino acids. In nucleotides, the CDR3 is TGTGCCAGCAGCTTGTATGCCGTGCCCAGCGGCCAAGAGACCCAGTACTTC. The encoded protein is CASSLYAVPSGQETQYF. The variable domain in full, completed from reference TRBV5-5 and TRBJ2-5, reads DAGVTQSPTHLIKTRGQQVTLRCSPISGHKSVSWYQQVLGQGPQFIFQYYEKEERGRGNFPDRFSARQFPNYSSELNVNALLLGDSALYLCASSLYAVPSGQETQYFGPGTRLLVL.

V and J are TRBV9 and TRBJ1-1; D is possibly TRBD1 (5 bases). Deletions cut 0 bases from V and 11 bases from J, with 14 bases between. This CDR3 has 13 residues. CDR1 is SGDLS and CDR2 is YYNGEE in the germline V gene. CDR3 nucleotides: TGTGCCAGCAGCGTAGCTTCCGGCAGACAGGCTTTCTTT. Its protein product is CASSVASGRQAFF.

CDR3 residues: CASSLRPVTGGTPNEQFF. CDR3 in DNA: TGTGCCAGCAGCTTAAGACCGGTTACCGGGGGGACTCCCAATGAGCAGTTCTTC. This chain connects TRBV7-3 to TRBJ2-1, with 7 positions matching TRBD2. The germline V gene has CDR1 SGHTA and CDR2 FQGTGA. V gave up 1 base and J gave up 6 bases; unmatched junction bases: 15. This CDR3 is built from 18 residues.

This clone came up once. The chain has TRBV19 and TRBJ1-4; D possibly corresponds to TRBD1 (6 bases). Deletions cut 9 bases from V and 5 bases from J, with 22 bases between. Germline CDR1 is LNHDA and CDR2 is SQIVND (reference sequence). The CDR3 loop spans 16 amino acids. The CDR3 sequence is CASHKIIGGVNEKLFF. CDR3 sequence (DNA): TGTGCCAGCCATAAGATAATTGGGGGCGTCAATGAAAAACTGTTTTTT.

The chain links TRBV5-1 to TRBJ2-7; 9 positions match TRBD1. The junction had 12 bases not matched to a gene; V was cut back by 9 bases and J by 2 bases. This CDR3 comprises 15 residues. CDR1 SGHRS and CDR2 YFSETQ come from the germline V gene. The CDR3 protein is CATSPSGQGTYEQYF. The DNA of the CDR3 is TGCGCCACCTCCCCCTCGGGACAGGGAACCTACGAGCAGTACTTC.